This TCR beta chain was recovered during a study of T-cell memory formation after mild COVID-19. About the research overall: Largely donor-specific sequence clusters came from a couple of donors. Regarding the study as a whole: Specificity for SARS-CoV-2 was not confirmed among the second-wave clones peaking on day 37. The main location of contracting CD4+ clones was CM and EM, and that of contracting CD8+ clones was EMRA.

Barcoded TCR alpha and TCR beta cDNA libraries with UMIs came from 5'RACE using constant-segment primers. Each CDR3 protein is one row after TCRdb ran MiXCR on the 5' RACE reads. The table shows over 55,000 distinct CDR3 sequences, with roughly 9.5% occurring only once. V was pared by 0 bases and J by 6 bases, with 10 bases between. Germline-derived CDR1 and CDR2 are SGHRS and YFSETQ. The CDR3 runs 13 residues. This clonotype was observed many times. Its target is unknown. This receptor was obtained from a man between 18 and 29 years old who had mild COVID-19 (a few samples of this study predate the infection). Cell type and time point are not known. The chain employs TRBV5-1 and TRBJ2-7; D uncertain. The specimen sequenced was PBMCs or a T cell subset sorted from them (not recorded which). CDR3 loop: CASSLGSSGEQYF. The CDR3 bases are TGCGCCAGCAGCTTGGGGAGCTCCGGCGAGCAGTACTTC.